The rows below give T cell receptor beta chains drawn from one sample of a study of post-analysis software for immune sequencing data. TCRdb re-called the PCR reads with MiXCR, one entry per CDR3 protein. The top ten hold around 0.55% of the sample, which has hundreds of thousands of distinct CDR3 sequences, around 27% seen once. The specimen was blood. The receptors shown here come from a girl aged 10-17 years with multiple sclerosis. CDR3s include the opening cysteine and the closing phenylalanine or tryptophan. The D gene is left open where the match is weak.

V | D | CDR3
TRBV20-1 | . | CSARGAYRETQYF
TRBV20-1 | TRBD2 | CSGPLAGQETQYF
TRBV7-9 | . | CASSLADSNQPQHF
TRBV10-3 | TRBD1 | CAISDGQGNDEQFF
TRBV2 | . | CASRKDETTGNEQFF
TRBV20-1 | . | CSASIRTSEAFF
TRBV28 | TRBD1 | CASSQAGQGRPNYGYTF
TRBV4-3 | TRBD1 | CASSRGQGPTMNTEAFF
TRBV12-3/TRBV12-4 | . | CASSFISVEQFF
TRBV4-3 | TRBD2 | CASSQFAGASYEQYF
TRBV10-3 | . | CAISEGRQLPTDTQYF
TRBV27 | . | CASRSSTRASEQYF
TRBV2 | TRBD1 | CASSSTGFAEQFF
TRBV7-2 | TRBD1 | CASSRGPGQGSGYTF
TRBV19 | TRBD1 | CASKEQGRNQPQHF
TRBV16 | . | CASSQGPWRYEQYF
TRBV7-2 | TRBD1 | CASSSTGERGTEAFF
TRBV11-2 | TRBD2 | CASSPLAGRDNEQYF
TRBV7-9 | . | CASSLDRTNTGELFF
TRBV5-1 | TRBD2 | CASSLEGLASHEQFF
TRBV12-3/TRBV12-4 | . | CASSLDRSPNEQFF
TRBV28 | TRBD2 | CASRNQRGEREGKDTQYF
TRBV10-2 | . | CASSESGPSYEQYF
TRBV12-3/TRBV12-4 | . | CASSLEGTTEAFF
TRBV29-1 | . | CSALQGHSNQPQHF
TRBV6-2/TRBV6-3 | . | CASSPGLYRQFF
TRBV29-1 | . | CSVGNRDQRTDTQYF
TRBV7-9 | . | CASRQSSSGANVLTF
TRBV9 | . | CASSARLAGQETQYF
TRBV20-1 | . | CSARGGLLSYEQYF
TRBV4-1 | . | CASSQDFRAPDTQYF
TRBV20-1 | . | CSARVSRYQETQYF
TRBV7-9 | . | CASSQTDWIQETQYF
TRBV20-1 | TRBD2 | CSARDRSSGVSYNEQFF
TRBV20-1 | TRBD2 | CSAHSTSSTYEQYF